This T cell receptor beta chain appears in the sequencing data of a study of blood T cell repertoires in COVID-19. Per the germline V gene, CDR1 is KGHDR and CDR2 is SFDVKD. V was trimmed by 4 bases and J by 5 bases, leaving 13 bases between them. This CDR3 is 15 amino acids long. Sequenced by immunoSEQ multiplex PCR; TCRdb stores in-frame clones only, minus some. The repertoire holds 75,000 to 100,000 clones, with roughly 84% as singletons. This receptor was obtained from a woman older than 75 with acute or convalescent COVID-19. The rearrangement links TRBV24-1 to TRBJ2-2; tentatively, D is TRBD2 (5 bases). The sample consisted of peripheral blood. The CDR3 DNA sequence: TGTGCCACCAGTGACCCGGGATCCCTTACCGGGGAGCTGTTTTTT. This translates into CATSDPGSLTGELFF.